The 8 T cell receptor beta chains given below trace back to one sample, sequenced in a study of cytomegalovirus exposure and HLA in healthy donors. Primers: 60 Vbeta forward and 13 Jbeta reverse. The data were produced by immunoSEQ multiplex PCR, yet TCRdb's version contains in-frame clones alone and is incomplete. This table holds approximately 120,000 clones, approximately 85% found once. The specimen was PBMCs. These receptor sequences come from a woman in her 30s in good health and CMV-seropositive.

The J gene is TRBJ2-3, the V gene TRBV9; 12 bases line up with TRBD2. The V gene end was trimmed by 3 bases and the J gene end by 4 bases; junction bases not matched to a gene: 6. Looked up from germline, CDR1 is SGDLS and CDR2 is YYNGEE. The CDR3 loop spans 16 amino acids. CDR3 region: CASSASGGGTADTQYF. DNA for the CDR3: TGTGCCAGCAGCGCTAGCGGGGGGGGTACGGCAGATACGCAGTATTTT.

This clone was observed once. J is TRBJ1-3 and V is TRBV19, with D possibly TRBD1 on 6 matching bases. Germline V gives CDR1 LNHDA, CDR2 SQIVND (reference sequence). CDR3 length equals 14 residues. Trimming took off 5 bases at V and 2 bases at J, with 10 bases between the two ends. The CDR3 loop is CASSPQGAGNTIYF. CDR3 DNA sequence: TGTGCCAGTAGTCCACAGGGTGCTGGAAACACCATATATTTT.

This chain links TRBV2 with TRBJ2-1, with D tentatively TRBD1 (5 bases). This CDR3 comprises 12 residues. The V gene's germline CDR1 is SNHLY and CDR2 FYNNEI. V was trimmed by 9 bases and J by 4 bases, leaving 10 bases between them. CDR3 amino acids: CARRDSYNEQFF. CDR3 nucleotides: TGTGCCAGGAGAGACAGTTACAATGAGCAGTTCTTC.

The chain uses TRBV5-1 and TRBJ1-3; 7 bases are a match to TRBD1. V shed 4 bases, J shed 0 bases, and the junction held 7 bases outside the gene matches. This CDR3 contains 16 residues. Germline CDR1 and CDR2: SGHRS and YFSETQ. This chain's CDR3 is CASSTPDRRSGNTIYF. DNA of the CDR3: TGCGCCAGCAGCACCCCGGACAGGCGCTCTGGAAACACCATATATTTT. Filled out from reference TRBV5-1 and TRBJ1-3, the complete variable domain reads KAGVTQTPRYLIKTRGQQVTLSCSPISGHRSVSWYQQTPGQGLQFLFEYFSETQRNKGNFPGRFSGRQFSNSRSEMNVSTLELGDSALYLCASSTPDRRSGNTIYFGEGSWLTVV.

The chain recombines TRBV28 with TRBJ1-5; D might be TRBD1 (5 bases). This CDR3 region has 15 residues. In germline, CDR1 is MDHEN, CDR2 SYDVKM. The ends were cut back, 1 base at V and 7 bases at J, with 14 bases in the middle. The CDR3 nucleotides read TGTGCCAGCAGTTTATTGGCGGGGGGGAGACAGCCCCAGCATTTT. Protein sequence: CASSLLAGGRQPQHF.

J is TRBJ1-3 and V is TRBV30, with no clear D. With 6 bases removed from V and 2 bases from J, the gap between germline ends came to 5 bases. The germline V gene encodes CDR1 GTSNPN and CDR2 SVGIG (reference sequence). The CDR3 is made up of 11 amino acids. The DNA for the CDR3 is TGTGCCTGTTTTACTGGAAACACCATATATTTT. Protein: CACFTGNTIYF.

The chain links TRBV28 to TRBJ2-7, with D maybe TRBD1 (6 bases). The CDR3 consists of 13 residues. V was shortened by 2 bases and J by 6 bases, with 11 bases between the two germline ends. CDR1 and CDR2 (germline): MDHEN, SYDVKM. CDR3: CASSLDRTLEQYF. The CDR3 DNA follows: TGTGCCAGCAGTTTAGACAGGACCCTCGAGCAGTACTTC.

The CDR3 reads CASSPHGGRNTEAFF. DNA for the CDR3: TGTGCCAGCAGTCCGCATGGCGGGAGAAACACTGAAGCTTTCTTT. This chain joins TRBV28 and TRBJ1-1; D call uncertain. V lost 5 bases to trimming and J lost 2 bases, with 15 bases between them. Germline V gene data show CDR1 as MDHEN and CDR2 as SYDVKM. The CDR3 is 15 amino acids.